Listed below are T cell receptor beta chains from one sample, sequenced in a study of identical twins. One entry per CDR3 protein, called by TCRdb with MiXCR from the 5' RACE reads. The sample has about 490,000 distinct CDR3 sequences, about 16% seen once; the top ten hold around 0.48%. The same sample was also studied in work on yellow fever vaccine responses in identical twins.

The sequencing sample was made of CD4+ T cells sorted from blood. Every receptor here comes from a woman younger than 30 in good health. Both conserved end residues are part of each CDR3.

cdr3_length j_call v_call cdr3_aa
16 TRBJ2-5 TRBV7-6 CASSLGTSGGLLSQYF
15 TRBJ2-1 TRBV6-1 CASSEEGLATNEQFF
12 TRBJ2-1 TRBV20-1 CSASPLWDEQFF
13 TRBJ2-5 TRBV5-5 CASSLVAQETQYF
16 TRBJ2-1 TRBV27 CASSFLASGIINEQFF
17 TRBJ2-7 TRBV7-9 CASSLGVGGSLFYEQYF
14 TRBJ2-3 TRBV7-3 CASASGIHTDTQYF
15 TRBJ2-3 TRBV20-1 CSAGLWGPTTDTQYF
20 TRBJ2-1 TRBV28 CASSLGLAGLLTFLGNEQFF
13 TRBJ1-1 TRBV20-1 CSAPTHLDTEAFF
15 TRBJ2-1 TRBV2 CASSRTRVDYNEQFF
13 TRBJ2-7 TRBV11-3 CASSQKQSYEQYF
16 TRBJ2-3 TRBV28 CASCRQGPNPTDTQYF
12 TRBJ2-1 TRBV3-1 CASSQMGGEQFF
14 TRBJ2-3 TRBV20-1 CSAPVSGATDTQYF
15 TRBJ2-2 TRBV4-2 CASSRASEQGGELFF
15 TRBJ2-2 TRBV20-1 CSATRQGWYTGELFF
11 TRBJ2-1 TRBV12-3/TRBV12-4 CASSSIGEQFF
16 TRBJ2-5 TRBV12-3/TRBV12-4 CASRPGLAAYQETQYF
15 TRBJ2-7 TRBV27 CASSWIRTGGYEQYF
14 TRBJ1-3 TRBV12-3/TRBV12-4 CASSFGRSGNTIYF
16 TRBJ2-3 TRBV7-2 CASSLRAGSSTDTQYF
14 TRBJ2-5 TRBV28 CASSRPRGRETQYF
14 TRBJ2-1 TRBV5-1 CASSPGRQGYEQFF
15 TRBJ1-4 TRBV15 CATSREGQTNEKLFF
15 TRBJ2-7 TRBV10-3 CAISERDPISYEQYF
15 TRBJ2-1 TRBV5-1 CASSREVTGPHEQFF
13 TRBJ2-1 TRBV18 CASSPSLAGGSFF
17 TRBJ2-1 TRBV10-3 CAISGVGGGISYNEQFF
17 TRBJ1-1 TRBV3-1 CASSQLGVAGLNTEAFF
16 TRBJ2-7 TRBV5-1 CASSYTFPGHRYEQYF
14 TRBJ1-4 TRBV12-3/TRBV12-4 CASSAGRRDEKLFF
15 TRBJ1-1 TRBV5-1 CASSLVVQMNTEAFF
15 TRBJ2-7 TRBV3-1 CASSSTGGSPYEQYF
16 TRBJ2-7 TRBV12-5 CASGLVLGRDSYEQYF
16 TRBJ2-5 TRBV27 CASRTRLVGQQETQYF
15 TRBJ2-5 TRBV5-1 CASSVMGGLQETQYF
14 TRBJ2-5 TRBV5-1 CASSTGQVGETQYF
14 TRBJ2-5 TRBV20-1 CSASTGLLQETQYF
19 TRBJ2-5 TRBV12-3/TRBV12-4 CASSLARVGGRTLGETQYF
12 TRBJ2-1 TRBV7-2 CASSSAGTRVFF
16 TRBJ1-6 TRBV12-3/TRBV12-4 CASSPSGGRGNSPLHF
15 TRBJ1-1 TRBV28 CASSLMGGKEAEAFF
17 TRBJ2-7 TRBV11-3 CASSLSSGSRGSYEQYF
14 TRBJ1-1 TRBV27 CASSFGGVSTEAFF
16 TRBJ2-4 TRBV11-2 CASSGAGTGGRNIQYF
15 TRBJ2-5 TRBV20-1 CSAGRKRDFQETQYF
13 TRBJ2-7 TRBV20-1 CSARATWEYEQYF
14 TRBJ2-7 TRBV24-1 CATSPSGGTYEQYF
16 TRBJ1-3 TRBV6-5 CASSYQVGGSGNTIYF